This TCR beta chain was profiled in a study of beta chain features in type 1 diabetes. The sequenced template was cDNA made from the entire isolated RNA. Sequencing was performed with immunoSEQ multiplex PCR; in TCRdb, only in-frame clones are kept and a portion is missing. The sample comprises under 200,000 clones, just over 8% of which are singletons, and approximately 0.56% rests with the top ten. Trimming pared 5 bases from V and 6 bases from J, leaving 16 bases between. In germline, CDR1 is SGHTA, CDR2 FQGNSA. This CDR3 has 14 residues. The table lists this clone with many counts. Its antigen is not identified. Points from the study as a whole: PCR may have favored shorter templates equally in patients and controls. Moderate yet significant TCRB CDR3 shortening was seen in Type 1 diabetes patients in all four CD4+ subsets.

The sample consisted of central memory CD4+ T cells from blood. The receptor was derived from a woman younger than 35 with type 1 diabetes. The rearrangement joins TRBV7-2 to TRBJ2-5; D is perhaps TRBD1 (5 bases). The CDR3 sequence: CASSPRAGRQTQYF. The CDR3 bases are TGTGCCAGCAGCCCTAGGGCAGGGCGGCAGACCCAGTACTTC.